The 27 T cell receptor beta chains below were found in one sample sequenced in a study of T-cell reconstitution after alpha-beta-depleted transplantation in children. Unique molecular identifiers were incorporated during preparation of the TCRbeta library. One entry per CDR3 protein, called by TCRdb with MiXCR from the PCR reads. The data hold just under 550,000 distinct CDR3 sequences, with approximately 16% observed a single time. The input for sequencing was PBMCs from the stem cell graft donor, taken from the stem cell graft. Every receptor here comes from a human donor who donated a stem cell graft to a child with acute lymphoblastic leukemia.

V and J are TRBV5-5 and TRBJ2-1; D remains unclear. The V end lost 6 bases, the J end lost 6 bases, and 10 bases lay between the germline ends. The length of the CDR3 is 12 residues. Germline V gene data show CDR1 as SGHKS and CDR2 as YYEKEE (reference sequence). The CDR3 reads CASTRLGNEQFF. The CDR3 nucleotides are TGTGCCAGCACCCGACTTGGCAATGAGCAGTTCTTC. The whole variable domain, filled in from reference TRBV5-5 and TRBJ2-1, reads DAGVTQSPTHLIKTRGQQVTLRCSPISGHKSVSWYQQVLGQGPQFIFQYYEKEERGRGNFPDRFSARQFPNYSSELNVNALLLGDSALYLCASTRLGNEQFFGPGTRLTVL.

The sample holds a few counts of this clonotype. CDR3 sequence reads: CASSQTYGTGYRGFSGANVLTF. The CDR3 nucleotides read TGTGCCAGCAGCCAGACGTATGGGACAGGCTACCGGGGGTTTTCTGGGGCCAACGTCCTGACTTTC. This chain joins TRBV4-2 and TRBJ2-6; 8 bases agree with TRBD1. Germline CDR1 reads LGHNA; CDR2 reads YNFKEQ. Trimming removed 3 bases from V and 1 base from J; junction bases left unmatched: 20. This CDR3 has 22 amino acids.

CDR3 DNA: TGCGCCAGCAGCTTGGAGACAGGGGTATACCCCTACGAGCAGTACTTC. Amino acid sequence: CASSLETGVYPYEQYF. This chain uses TRBV5-1 with TRBJ2-7, with 8 bases lining up with TRBD1. The CDR3 contains 16 residues. Germline CDR1 is SGHRS and CDR2 is YFSETQ. Trimming took 0 bases from V and 2 from J; bases not matched to a gene: 7.

This chain uses TRBV27 with TRBJ2-1; the match to TRBD2 covers 7 bases. Germline CDR1 is MNHEY and CDR2 is SMNVEV (reference sequence). The CDR3 loop spans 14 amino acids. Trimming cost V 5 bases and J 6 bases; bases outside gene matches: 7. CDR3 sequence: CASSPGLGTNEQFF. For the CDR3, the DNA is TGTGCCAGCAGTCCAGGACTAGGAACCAATGAGCAGTTCTTC.

The chain couples TRBV27 to TRBJ2-1, with 11 bases identical to TRBD2. V shed 0 bases, J shed 8 bases, and the junction held 6 bases outside the gene matches. The germline V gene has CDR1 MNHEY and CDR2 SMNVEV (reference sequence). CDR3 size: 16 residues. The CDR3 sequence: CASSLSTSGSMYEQFF. CDR3 nucleotides: TGTGCCAGCAGTTTATCCACTAGCGGGAGTATGTATGAGCAGTTCTTC.

This rearrangement joins TRBV9 to TRBJ2-7; D gene ambiguous. The germline V gene has CDR1 SGDLS and CDR2 YYNGEE. CDR3 length: 14 amino acids. The ends were cut back, 2 bases at V and 0 bases at J, with 9 bases in the middle. CDR3 region: CASSVQLSSYEQYF. The CDR3 DNA is TGTGCCAGCAGCGTGCAGTTGAGCTCCTACGAGCAGTACTTC. The full variable domain, in which reference TRBV9 and TRBJ2-7 provide the parts outside the CDR3, is DSGVTQTPKHLITATGQRVTLRCSPRSGDLSVYWYQQSLDQGLQFLIQYYNGEERAKGNILERFSAQQFPDLHSELNLSSLELGDSALYFCASSVQLSSYEQYFGPGTRLTVT.

The rearrangement joins TRBV20-1 to TRBJ1-4, with TRBD1 matching 9 bases. The CDR3 spans 16 residues. Germline trimming cut 6 bases from V and 0 bases from J; bases unmatched to any gene: 8. CDR1 and CDR2 from the germline V gene are DFQATT and SNEGSKA (reference sequence). DNA for the CDR3: TGCAGTGCAGGACAGGGGACCGTCTCAACTAATGAAAAACTGTTTTTT. Translation: CSAGQGTVSTNEKLFF.

This clonotype came up many times. V and J are TRBV12-3 or TRBV12-4 and TRBJ2-7, with D perhaps assigned TRBD1 or TRBD2 (6 bases each). CDR3 length equals 15 residues. V gave up 3 bases and J gave up 3 bases, with 15 bases separating them. CDR3 region: CASSFAGHSFYEQYF. For the CDR3, the DNA is TGTGCCAGCAGTTTTGCGGGACACTCCTTCTACGAGCAGTACTTC.

The chain employs TRBV5-1 and TRBJ1-1; D not resolved. The CDR3 is 16 amino acids. Trimming left V 3 bases short and J 0 bases short, with 15 bases between. Germline V gene sequence: CDR1 SGHRS, CDR2 YFSETQ. The CDR3 region is CASSSDGLQMNTEAFF. The CDR3 DNA reads TGCGCCAGCAGCTCGGACGGGTTACAGATGAACACTGAAGCTTTCTTT.

This clonotype was observed a handful of times. The chain employs TRBV5-1 and TRBJ1-2; no clear D gene. Trimming cost V 0 bases and J 0 bases, with 18 bases left between them. CDR1 and CDR2 from the germline V gene are SGHRS and YFSETQ. The CDR3 is 18 amino acids. The CDR3 protein is CASSLEPTDSLTNYGYTF. Here the CDR3 DNA reads TGCGCCAGCAGCTTGGAACCGACGGACTCCCTCACTAACTATGGCTACACCTTC.

This clonotype was counted between two and nine times. The V and J genes are TRBV20-1 and TRBJ2-1; D is uncertain. The germline V and J ends were trimmed by 5 bases and 5 bases, with 16 bases remaining between them. Per the germline V gene, CDR1 is DFQATT and CDR2 is SNEGSKA (reference sequence). The CDR3 loop spans 14 amino acids. In DNA form, the CDR3 reads TGCAGTGCTCAGCCCTGGAGACGCCACAATGAGCAGTTCTTC. Protein sequence: CSAQPWRRHNEQFF.

To note about this clonotype: An end of the junction does not agree with germline; a read error may underlie this. The CDR3 bases are TGTGCCAGCAGCTACCACTCCGACAATGAGCAGTTCTTC. Protein: CASSYHSDNEQFF. The chain couples TRBV11-2 to TRBJ2-1; D is uncertain. Germline assignment: CDR1 SGHAT and CDR2 FQNNGV. The CDR3 runs to 13 residues.

This clonotype has just a few counts. The chain couples TRBV12-3 or TRBV12-4 to TRBJ2-3, with a possible D match to TRBD2 (6 bases). This CDR3 is built from 14 residues. V lost 3 bases and J lost 2, with 9 bases in between. CDR3 region: CASSFTGVTDTQYF. The CDR3 DNA is TGTGCCAGCAGTTTCACGGGAGTCACAGATACGCAGTATTTT.

This rearrangement joins TRBV7-2 to TRBJ1-2; a possible D gene is TRBD1 (5 bases). Germline assignment: CDR1 SGHTA and CDR2 FQGNSA. The CDR3 totals 14 residues. V dropped 0 bases and J dropped 4 bases, with 9 bases sitting between them. Written as DNA, the CDR3 is TGTGCCAGCAGCTTAGCCGGGGGGGGCTATGGCTACACCTTC. It specifies CASSLAGGGYGYTF.

The table lists this clonotype with a few counts. The V call is TRBV20-1, the J call TRBJ2-5; perhaps TRBD2 as D (5 bases). Looked up from germline, CDR1 is DFQATT and CDR2 is SNEGSKA (reference sequence). CDR3 length equals 13 residues. Deletions cut 1 base from V and 5 bases from J, with 11 bases between. The CDR3 loop is CSARGREIETQYF. In DNA form, the CDR3 reads TGCAGTGCTAGAGGACGGGAAATCGAGACCCAGTACTTC.

This clonotype was recorded a few times. This chain joins TRBV15 and TRBJ1-2; D might be TRBD1 (5 bases). This CDR3 is 13 amino acids long. The V and J ends lost 5 bases and 3 bases respectively, with 10 bases between them. Per germline, CDR1 LNHNV and CDR2 YYDKDF (reference sequence). CDR3 sequence reads: CATSEGSDYGYTF. CDR3 DNA sequence: TGTGCCACCAGCGAGGGGTCGGACTATGGCTACACCTTC.

This clonotype was detected only a few times. The chain carries TRBV7-2 and TRBJ1-2; D is perhaps TRBD1 (5 bases). This CDR3 contains 13 residues. V lost 5 bases and J 6 bases, leaving 13 bases between the germline ends. Germline V CDR1 and CDR2: SGHTA, FQGNSA. This CDR3 reads CASSRYQGNGYTF. The DNA for the CDR3 is TGTGCCAGCAGCCGATATCAGGGAAATGGCTACACCTTC.

The genes are TRBV20-1 and TRBJ1-1; maybe TRBD1 (6 bases). V gave up 0 bases and J gave up 1 base, with 18 bases separating them. The CDR3 length is 17 residues. Germline V gives CDR1 DFQATT, CDR2 SNEGSKA (reference sequence). This CDR3 is CSAREPVAGGGNTEAFF. The CDR3 nucleotides read TGCAGTGCTAGAGAGCCGGTAGCGGGGGGCGGGAACACTGAAGCTTTCTTT.

The chain combines TRBV12-3 or TRBV12-4 with TRBJ2-6, with 8 bases matching TRBD1. This CDR3 has 17 amino acids. Trimming cost V 3 bases and J 0 bases; bases outside gene matches: 4. CDR3 sequence: CASSFGTGSSGANVLTF. Written as DNA, the CDR3 is TGTGCCAGCAGTTTCGGGACAGGAAGCTCTGGGGCCAACGTCCTGACTTTC.

This chain uses TRBV6-4 with TRBJ2-3; 8 bases fit TRBD2. The germline V gene has CDR1 MRHNA and CDR2 SNTAGT. The length of the CDR3 is 14 residues. V gave up 1 base and J gave up 7 bases; unmatched junction bases: 4. CDR3 coding DNA: TGTGCCAGCAGTGACTGGGCTAGCGGGCATACGCAGTATTTT. The encoded protein is CASSDWASGHTQYF.

This clonotype was counted only a few times. V is TRBV9 and J is TRBJ1-1; 7 nucleotides align to TRBD1. Looked up from germline, CDR1 is SGDLS and CDR2 is YYNGEE. The V segment lost 4 bases and the J segment 5 bases; nucleotides outside the gene matches: 5. This CDR3 is built from 13 residues. CDR3 loop: CASSPRGYTEAFF. CDR3 DNA: TGTGCCAGCAGCCCCAGGGGGTATACTGAAGCTTTCTTT.

In this sample, this clonotype turned up a few times. V usage is TRBV15 and J usage is TRBJ2-7; D possibly uses TRBD1 or TRBD2 (5 bases each). This CDR3 is built from 16 residues. V lost 0 bases and J lost 2, with 14 bases in between. CDR1 is LNHNV and CDR2 is YYDKDF in the germline V gene (reference sequence). The CDR3, as DNA: TGTGCCACCAGCAGAGATCGGGGCACCCGAGCCTACGAGCAGTACTTC. Amino acid sequence: CATSRDRGTRAYEQYF.

This clonotype came up a few times. This sequence joins TRBV29-1 and TRBJ2-1, with no clear D. V gave up 0 bases and J gave up 0 bases, with 24 bases separating them. Germline loops: CDR1 SQVTM, CDR2 ANQGSEA. This CDR3 region has 20 residues. The CDR3 region is CSVEDLRVSTLDRSYNEQFF. In DNA form, the CDR3 reads TGCAGCGTTGAAGATCTTCGAGTGAGCACCCTTGACCGCTCCTACAATGAGCAGTTCTTC.

The chain is built from TRBV24-1 and TRBJ1-5; D gene uncertain. The CDR3 length is 12 residues. With 4 bases removed from V and 10 bases from J, the gap between germline ends came to 10 bases. Germline CDR1 is KGHDR and CDR2 is SFDVKD. CDR3 sequence reads: CATSDAGIPQHF. As DNA, the CDR3 is TGTGCCACCAGTGACGCGGGCATTCCCCAGCATTTT.

The rearrangement joins TRBV29-1 to TRBJ1-1; a possible D gene is TRBD1 (5 bases). CDR1 is SQVTM and CDR2 is ANQGSEA in the germline V gene. Trimming stripped 3 bases from V and 1 base from J, with 12 bases between. This CDR3 region has 14 residues. The CDR3 region has the DNA TGCAGCGTTGATGGGGGTCGGGCGAACACTGAAGCTTTCTTT. Translation gives CSVDGGRANTEAFF.

The sample holds a few counts of this clonotype. This rearrangement joins TRBV20-1 to TRBJ2-7, with TRBD2 matching 15 bases. V gave up 6 bases and J gave up 7 bases; unmatched junction bases: 4. This CDR3 contains 13 residues. Germline V gene lookup returns CDR1 DFQATT and CDR2 SNEGSKA (reference sequence). The DNA for the CDR3 is TGCAGTGCGGGGACTAGCGGGAGGAGGGAGCAGTACTTC. As protein: CSAGTSGRREQYF.

This chain connects TRBV12-3 or TRBV12-4 to TRBJ2-1, with TRBD2 as a possible D gene (6 bases). The V and J ends lost 5 bases and 8 bases respectively, with 16 bases between them. This CDR3 is 14 amino acids long. CDR3 nucleotide sequence: TGTGCCAGCAGTCGGGGAGGAGGGGCACATGAGCAGTTCTTC. Its translation: CASSRGGGAHEQFF.